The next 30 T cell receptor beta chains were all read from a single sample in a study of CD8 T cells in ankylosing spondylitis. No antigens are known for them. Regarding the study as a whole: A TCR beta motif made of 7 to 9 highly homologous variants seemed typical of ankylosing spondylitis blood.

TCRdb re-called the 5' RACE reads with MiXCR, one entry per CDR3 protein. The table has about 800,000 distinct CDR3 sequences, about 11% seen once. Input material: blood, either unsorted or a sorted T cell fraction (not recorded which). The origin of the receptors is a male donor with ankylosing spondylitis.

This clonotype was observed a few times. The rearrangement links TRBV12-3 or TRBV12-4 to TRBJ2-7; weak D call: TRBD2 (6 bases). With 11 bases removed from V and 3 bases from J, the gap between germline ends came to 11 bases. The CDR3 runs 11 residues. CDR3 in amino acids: CASQEGYEQYF. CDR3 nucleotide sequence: TGTGCCTCGCAGGAGGGCTACGAGCAGTACTTC.

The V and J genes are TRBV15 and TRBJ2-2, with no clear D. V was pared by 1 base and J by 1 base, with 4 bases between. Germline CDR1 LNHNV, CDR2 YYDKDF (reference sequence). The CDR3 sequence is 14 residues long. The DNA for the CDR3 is TGTGCCACCAGCAGAGTGTTGAACACCGGGGAGCTGTTTTTT. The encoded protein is CATSRVLNTGELFF.

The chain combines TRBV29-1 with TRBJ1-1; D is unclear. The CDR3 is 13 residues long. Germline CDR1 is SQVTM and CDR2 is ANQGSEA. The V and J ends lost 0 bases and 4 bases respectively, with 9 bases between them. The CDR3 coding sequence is TGCAGCGTTGAAGATCCGTGGGGCACTGAAGCTTTCTTT. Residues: CSVEDPWGTEAFF.

The CDR3 here is CSAGDREGYGYTF. The CDR3 DNA reads TGCAGTGCCGGGGACAGGGAGGGCTATGGCTACACCTTC. The chain recombines TRBV20-1 with TRBJ1-2; TRBD1 agrees at 9 bases. Germline-derived CDR1 and CDR2 are DFQATT and SNEGSKA (reference sequence). This CDR3 is 13 amino acids long. Trimming removed 6 bases from V and 4 bases from J; junction bases left unmatched: 6.

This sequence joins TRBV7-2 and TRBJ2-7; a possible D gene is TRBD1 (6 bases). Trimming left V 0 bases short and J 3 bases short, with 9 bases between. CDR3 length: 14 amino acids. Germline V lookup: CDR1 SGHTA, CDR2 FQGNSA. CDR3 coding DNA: TGTGCCAGCAGCTTAGCTTACAGGGTCTACGAGCAGTACTTC. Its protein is CASSLAYRVYEQYF.

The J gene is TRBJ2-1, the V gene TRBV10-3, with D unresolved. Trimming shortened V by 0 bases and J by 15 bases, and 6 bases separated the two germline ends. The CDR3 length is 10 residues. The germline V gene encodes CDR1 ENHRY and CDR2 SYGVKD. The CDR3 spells CAISESSVFF. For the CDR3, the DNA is TGTGCCATCAGTGAGTCATCGGTGTTCTTC.

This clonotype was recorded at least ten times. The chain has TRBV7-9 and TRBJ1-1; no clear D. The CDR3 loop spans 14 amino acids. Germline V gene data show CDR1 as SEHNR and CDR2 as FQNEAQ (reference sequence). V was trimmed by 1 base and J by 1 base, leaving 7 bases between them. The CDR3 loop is CASSLGSQNTEAFF. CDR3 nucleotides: TGTGCCAGCAGCTTAGGCAGCCAGAACACTGAAGCTTTCTTT.

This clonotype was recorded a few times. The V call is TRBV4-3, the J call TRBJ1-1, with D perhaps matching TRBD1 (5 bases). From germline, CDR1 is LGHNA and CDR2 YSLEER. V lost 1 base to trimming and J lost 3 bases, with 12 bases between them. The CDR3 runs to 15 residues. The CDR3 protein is CASSQVFGGYTEAFF. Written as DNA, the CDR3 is TGCGCCAGCAGCCAAGTTTTCGGGGGGTACACTGAAGCTTTCTTT.

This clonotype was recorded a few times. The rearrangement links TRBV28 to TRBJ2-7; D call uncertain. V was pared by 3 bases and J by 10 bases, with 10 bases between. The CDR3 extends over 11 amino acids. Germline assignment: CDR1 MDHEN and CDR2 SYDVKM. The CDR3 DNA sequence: TGTGCCAGCAGTTTCTTGAGTTCTCAGTACTTC. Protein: CASSFLSSQYF.

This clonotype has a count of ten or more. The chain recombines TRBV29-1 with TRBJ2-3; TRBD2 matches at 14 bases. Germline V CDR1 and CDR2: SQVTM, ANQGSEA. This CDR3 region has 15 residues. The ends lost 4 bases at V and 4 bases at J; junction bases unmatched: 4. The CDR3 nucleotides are TGCAGCGTTGGCGTGGGACTAGCGGGAGCAGATACGCAGTATTTT. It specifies CSVGVGLAGADTQYF.

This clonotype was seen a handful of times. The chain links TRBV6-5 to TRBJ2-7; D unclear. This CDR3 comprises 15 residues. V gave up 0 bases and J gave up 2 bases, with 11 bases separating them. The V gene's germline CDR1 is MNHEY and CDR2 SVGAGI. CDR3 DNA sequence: TGTGCCAGCAGTTACTCGGCAGGACCAACCTACGAGCAGTACTTC. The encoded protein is CASSYSAGPTYEQYF.

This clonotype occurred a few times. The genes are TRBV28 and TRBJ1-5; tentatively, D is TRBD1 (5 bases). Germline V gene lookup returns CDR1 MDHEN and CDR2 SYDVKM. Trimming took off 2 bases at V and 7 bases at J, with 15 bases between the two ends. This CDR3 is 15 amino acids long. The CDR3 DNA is TGTGCCAGCAGTTTAGGGCCGGGGCTTGACCAGCCCCAGCATTTT. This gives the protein CASSLGPGLDQPQHF. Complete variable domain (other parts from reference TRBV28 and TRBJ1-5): DVKVTQSSRYLVKRTGEKVFLECVQDMDHENMFWYRQDPGLGLRLIYFSYDVKMKEKGDIPEGYSVSREKKERFSLILESASTNQTSMYLCASSLGPGLDQPQHFGDGTRLSIL.

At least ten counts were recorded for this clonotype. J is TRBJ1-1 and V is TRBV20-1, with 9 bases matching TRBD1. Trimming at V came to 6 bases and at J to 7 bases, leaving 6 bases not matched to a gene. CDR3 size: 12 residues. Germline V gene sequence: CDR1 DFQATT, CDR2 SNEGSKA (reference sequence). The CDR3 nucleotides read TGCAGTGCCCGACAGGGGGGACTTGAAGCTTTCTTT. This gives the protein CSARQGGLEAFF.

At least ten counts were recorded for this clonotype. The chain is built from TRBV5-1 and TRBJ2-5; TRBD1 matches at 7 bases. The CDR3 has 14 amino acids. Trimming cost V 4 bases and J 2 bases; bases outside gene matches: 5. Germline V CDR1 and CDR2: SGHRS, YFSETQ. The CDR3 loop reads CASSPRTGQETQYF. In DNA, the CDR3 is TGCGCCAGCAGCCCCAGGACAGGTCAAGAGACCCAGTACTTC. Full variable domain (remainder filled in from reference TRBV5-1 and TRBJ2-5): KAGVTQTPRYLIKTRGQQVTLSCSPISGHRSVSWYQQTPGQGLQFLFEYFSETQRNKGNFPGRFSGRQFSNSRSEMNVSTLELGDSALYLCASSPRTGQETQYFGPGTRLLVL.

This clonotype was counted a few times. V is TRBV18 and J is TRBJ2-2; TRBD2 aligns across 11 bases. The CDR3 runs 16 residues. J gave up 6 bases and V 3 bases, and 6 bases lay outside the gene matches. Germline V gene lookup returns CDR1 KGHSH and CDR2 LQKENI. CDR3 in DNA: TGTGCCAGCTCACCCATACTAGCGGGAGAAGCCGGGGAGCTGTTTTTT. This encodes CASSPILAGEAGELFF.

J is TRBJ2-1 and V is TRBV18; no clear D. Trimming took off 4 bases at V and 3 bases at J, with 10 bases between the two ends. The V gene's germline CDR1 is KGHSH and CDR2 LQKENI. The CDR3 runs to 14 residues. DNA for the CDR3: TGTGCCAGCTCACTTAGTCGAAACTACAATGAGCAGTTCTTC. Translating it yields CASSLSRNYNEQFF. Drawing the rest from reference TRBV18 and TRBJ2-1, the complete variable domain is NAGVMQNPRHLVRRRGQEARLRCSPMKGHSHVYWYRQLPEEGLKFMVYLQKENIIDESGMPKERFSAEFPKEGPSILRIQQVVRGDSAAYFCASSLSRNYNEQFFGPGTRLTVL.

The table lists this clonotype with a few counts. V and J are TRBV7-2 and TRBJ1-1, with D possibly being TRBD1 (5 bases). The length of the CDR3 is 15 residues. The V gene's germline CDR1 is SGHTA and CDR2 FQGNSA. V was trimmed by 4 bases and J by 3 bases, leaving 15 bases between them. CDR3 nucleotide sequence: TGTGCCAGCAGCTCCATACGGCGGGGGGACACTGAAGCTTTCTTT. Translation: CASSSIRRGDTEAFF.

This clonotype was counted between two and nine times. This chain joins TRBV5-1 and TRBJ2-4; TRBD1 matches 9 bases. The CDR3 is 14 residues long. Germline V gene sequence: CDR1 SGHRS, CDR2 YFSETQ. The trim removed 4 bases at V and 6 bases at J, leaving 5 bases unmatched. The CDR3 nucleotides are TGCGCCAGCAGCCGGGACAGGGAGGGAAACATTCAGTACTTC. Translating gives CASSRDREGNIQYF.

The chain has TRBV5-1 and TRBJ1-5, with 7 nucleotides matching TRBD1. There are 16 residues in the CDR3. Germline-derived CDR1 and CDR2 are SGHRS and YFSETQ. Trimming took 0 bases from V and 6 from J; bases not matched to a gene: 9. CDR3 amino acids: CASSLDQTGAGQPQHF. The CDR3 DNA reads TGCGCCAGCAGCTTGGACCAAACAGGGGCCGGTCAGCCCCAGCATTTT.

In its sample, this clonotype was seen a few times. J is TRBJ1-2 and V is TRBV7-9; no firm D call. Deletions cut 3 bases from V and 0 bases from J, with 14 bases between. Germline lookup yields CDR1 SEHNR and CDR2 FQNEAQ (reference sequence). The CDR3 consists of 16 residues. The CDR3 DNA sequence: TGTGCCAGCAGCTTTCCTAGGACGGTAGCTAACTATGGCTACACCTTC. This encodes CASSFPRTVANYGYTF.

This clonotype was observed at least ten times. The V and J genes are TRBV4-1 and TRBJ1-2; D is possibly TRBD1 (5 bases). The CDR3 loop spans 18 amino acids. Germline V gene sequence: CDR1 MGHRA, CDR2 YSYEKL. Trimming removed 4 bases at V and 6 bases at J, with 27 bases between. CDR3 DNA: TGCGCCAGCAGCCCCCGGCCAATAGGGACCGGGACTCACCATGGCTACACCTTC. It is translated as CASSPRPIGTGTHHGYTF.

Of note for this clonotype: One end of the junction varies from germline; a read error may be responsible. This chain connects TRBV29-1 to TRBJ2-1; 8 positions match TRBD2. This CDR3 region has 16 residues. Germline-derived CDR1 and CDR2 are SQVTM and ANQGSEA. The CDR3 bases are TGCAGCGTTGAACGGATGGGCGGGAGGACCTACAAAGAGCAGTTCTTC. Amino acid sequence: CSVERMGGRTYKEQFF.

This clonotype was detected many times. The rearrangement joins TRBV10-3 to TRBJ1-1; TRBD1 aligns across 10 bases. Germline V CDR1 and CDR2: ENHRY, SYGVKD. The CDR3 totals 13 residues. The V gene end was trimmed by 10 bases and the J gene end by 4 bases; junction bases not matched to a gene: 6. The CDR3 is CAKKRDRGTEAFF. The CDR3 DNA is TGTGCCAAAAAGAGGGACAGGGGCACTGAAGCTTTCTTT.

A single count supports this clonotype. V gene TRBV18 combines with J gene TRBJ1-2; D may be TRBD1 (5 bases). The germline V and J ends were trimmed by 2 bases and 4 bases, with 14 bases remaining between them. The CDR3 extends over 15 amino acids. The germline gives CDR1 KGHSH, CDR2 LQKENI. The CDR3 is CASSPGALGVYGYTF. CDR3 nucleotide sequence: TGTGCCAGCTCACCAGGGGCGCTGGGTGTCTATGGCTACACCTTC.

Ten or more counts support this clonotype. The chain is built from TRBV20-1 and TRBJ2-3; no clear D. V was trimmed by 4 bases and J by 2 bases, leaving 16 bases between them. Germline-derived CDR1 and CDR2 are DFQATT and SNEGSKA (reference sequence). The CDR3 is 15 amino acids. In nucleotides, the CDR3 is TGCAGTGCTATCCCCCAACGGAGCTTCACAGATACGCAGTATTTT. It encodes CSAIPQRSFTDTQYF.

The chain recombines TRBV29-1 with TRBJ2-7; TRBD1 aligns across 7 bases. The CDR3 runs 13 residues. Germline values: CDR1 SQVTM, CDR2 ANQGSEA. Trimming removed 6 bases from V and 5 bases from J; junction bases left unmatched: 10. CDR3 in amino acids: CSVAPSRGNEQYF. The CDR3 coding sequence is TGCAGCGTCGCTCCTTCCAGGGGGAACGAGCAGTACTTC.

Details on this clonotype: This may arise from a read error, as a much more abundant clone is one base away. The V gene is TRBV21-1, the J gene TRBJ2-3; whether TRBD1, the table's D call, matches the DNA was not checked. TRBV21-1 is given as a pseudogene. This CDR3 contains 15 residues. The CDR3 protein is CASSASDSCTDTQYF. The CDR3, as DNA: TGTGCCAGCAGCGCCTCGGACAGTTGCACAGATACGCAGTATTTT.

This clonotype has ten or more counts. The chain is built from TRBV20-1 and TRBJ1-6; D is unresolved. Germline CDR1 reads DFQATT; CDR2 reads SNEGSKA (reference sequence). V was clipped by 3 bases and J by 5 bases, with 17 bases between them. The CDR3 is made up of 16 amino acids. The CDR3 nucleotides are TGCAGTGCTAGTGGAGGTAGAGGGCTTGATAATTCACCCCTCCACTTT. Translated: CSASGGRGLDNSPLHF.

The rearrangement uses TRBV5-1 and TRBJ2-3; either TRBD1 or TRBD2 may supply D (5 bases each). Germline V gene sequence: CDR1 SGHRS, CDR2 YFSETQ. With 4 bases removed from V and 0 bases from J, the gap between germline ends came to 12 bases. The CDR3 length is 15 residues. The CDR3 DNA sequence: TGCGCCAGCAGCGCCTTCAGGGAGAGCACAGATACGCAGTATTTT. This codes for CASSAFRESTDTQYF.

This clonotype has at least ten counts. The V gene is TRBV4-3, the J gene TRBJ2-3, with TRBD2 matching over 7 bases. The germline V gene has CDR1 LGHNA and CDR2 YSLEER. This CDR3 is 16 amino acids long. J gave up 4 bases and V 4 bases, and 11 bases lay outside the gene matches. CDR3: CASSRTWGGVPDTQYF. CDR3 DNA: TGCGCCAGCAGCCGAACCTGGGGGGGAGTGCCAGATACGCAGTATTTT.